Here is one TCR beta chain with its context. The CDR3 is 17 residues long. Germline CDR1 MNHNS, CDR2 SASEGT. J gave up 3 bases and V 2 bases, and 12 bases lay outside the gene matches. As handled by the study authors: Estimation of nucleated cell counts was performed using reference gene primer amplification. Generated by immunoSEQ multiplex PCR, the TCRdb table keeps only in-frame clones and is missing some. From that table come the V and J calls and clone size; the DNA was used to work out D and trimming. This table has approximately 180,000 clones, about nine tenths appearing once. This record belongs to a study of blood T cell repertoires in COVID-19. Whole-study context: Whether acute or convalescent, the COVID-19 samples came from the United States, Italy and Spain. PBMCs, B-cell-depleted T cells, or T cells were the source of the cDNA or gDNA that made up the material.

The V call is TRBV6-1, the J call TRBJ2-5; 7 bases align to TRBD1. The source is a man in his forties or fifties with acute or convalescent COVID-19. Sequencing used peripheral blood. The CDR3 coding sequence is TGTGCCAGCAGTGAACAGGGGGAGCTGGAAACCGAAGAGACCCAGTACTTC. Translation: CASSEQGELETEETQYF.